This T cell receptor (beta chain) derives from a study of T-cell reconstitution after alpha-beta-depleted transplantation in children. This clonotype occurred many times. A read error may account for a junction end that differs from germline. The CDR3 loop spans 15 amino acids. Germline V gives CDR1 SGHRS, CDR2 YFSETQ. The library targeted TCRbeta and was prepared with unique molecular identifiers. Using its own MiXCR run on the PCR reads, TCRdb lists one record per CDR3 protein. The table records about 500,000 distinct CDR3 sequences, about 31% of them present only once. The rearrangement joins TRBV5-1 to TRBJ2-5, with 12 bases that match TRBD2. This TCR came from a human donor who donated a stem cell graft to a child with aplastic anemia. Sequences were derived from PBMCs from the stem cell graft donor, sampled from the stem cell graft. This chain's CDR3 is CASSLGLAGQETQYF. The CDR3, as DNA: TGTGCCAGCAGTCTGGGACTAGCGGGCCAAGAGACCCAGTACTTC.